The 26 T cell receptor beta chains given below trace back to one sample, sequenced in a study of blood T cell repertoires in COVID-19. Sequencing used immunoSEQ multiplex PCR; TCRdb keeps in-frame clones, though not all of them. This table has more than 150,000 clones, 80% to 85% appearing once. Sequencing was carried out using peripheral blood. These receptors originate from a man younger than 35 with active or convalescent COVID-19.

The gene calls are TRBV7-9 and TRBJ1-2; tentative D call: TRBD1 (5 bases). This CDR3 spans 18 amino acids. The V gene lost 1 base and the J gene lost 4 bases, with 22 bases spanning the gap. Germline CDR1 reads SEHNR; CDR2 reads FQNEAQ (reference sequence). The CDR3 sequence: CASSLVGATGRVSYGYTF. CDR3 bases: TGTGCCAGCAGCTTAGTAGGGGCCACGGGTAGAGTTTCCTATGGCTACACCTTC. Complete variable domain (other parts from reference TRBV7-9 and TRBJ1-2): DTGVSQNPRHKITKRGQNVTFRCDPISEHNRLYWYRQTLGQGPEFLTYFQNEAQLEKSRLLSDRFSAERPKGSFSTLEIQRTEQGDSAMYLCASSLVGATGRVSYGYTFGSGTRLTVV.

The rearrangement joins TRBV5-1 to TRBJ2-7; tentatively, D is TRBD1 (6 bases). The CDR3 covers 14 residues. V lost 5 bases and J 0 bases, leaving 12 bases between the germline ends. CDR1 SGHRS and CDR2 YFSETQ come from the germline V gene. The DNA of the CDR3 is TGCGCCAGCAGACAGGGACCTAACTCCTACGAGCAGTACTTC. Protein sequence: CASRQGPNSYEQYF.

This chain uses TRBV5-4 with TRBJ1-3; D is unclear. This CDR3 spans 16 amino acids. Trimming removed 4 bases from V and 0 bases from J, with 14 bases in between. CDR1 and CDR2 (germline): SGHNT, YYREEE (reference sequence). The CDR3 spells CASSPGGPTSGNTIYF. The CDR3 DNA reads as TGTGCCAGCAGCCCCGGAGGGCCCACCTCTGGAAACACCATATATTTT. Variable domain in full (rest from reference TRBV5-4 and TRBJ1-3): ETGVTQSPTHLIKTRGQQVTLRCSSQSGHNTVSWYQQALGQGPQFIFQYYREEENGRGNFPPRFSGLQFPNYSSELNVNALELDDSALYLCASSPGGPTSGNTIYFGEGSWLTVV.

The chain combines TRBV2 with TRBJ1-1, with 8 bases fitting TRBD1. V was pared by 4 bases and J by 7 bases, with 5 bases of the junction left unmatched. Germline CDR1 is SNHLY and CDR2 is FYNNEI. CDR3 size: 13 residues. The CDR3 nucleotides read TGTGCCAGCAGTGGGGACAGGCACAGTGAAGCTTTCTTT. Protein: CASSGDRHSEAFF.

The V and J genes are TRBV5-1 and TRBJ2-3, with D perhaps TRBD1 (5 bases). CDR1 is SGHRS and CDR2 is YFSETQ in the germline V gene. The CDR3 sequence is 15 residues long. The V end lost 0 bases, the J end lost 1 base, and 9 bases lay between the germline ends. CDR3 nucleotide sequence: TGCGCCAGCAGCTTGGGAGGACATCGCACAGATACGCAGTATTTT. It encodes CASSLGGHRTDTQYF. Based on the CDR3 plus reference TRBV5-1 and TRBJ2-3, the full variable domain is KAGVTQTPRYLIKTRGQQVTLSCSPISGHRSVSWYQQTPGQGLQFLFEYFSETQRNKGNFPGRFSGRQFSNSRSEMNVSTLELGDSALYLCASSLGGHRTDTQYFGPGTRLTVL.

The V call is TRBV28, the J call TRBJ1-1; D ambiguous. The CDR3 is 14 amino acids. The V end was cut by 6 bases, the J end by 1 base, with 12 bases between. CDR1 and CDR2 from the germline V gene are MDHEN and SYDVKM. CDR3 in amino acids: CASRSPNRNTEAFF. The CDR3 region has the DNA TGTGCCAGCAGAAGCCCTAACAGGAACACTGAAGCTTTCTTT. The variable domain in full, completed from reference TRBV28 and TRBJ1-1, reads DVKVTQSSRYLVKRTGEKVFLECVQDMDHENMFWYRQDPGLGLRLIYFSYDVKMKEKGDIPEGYSVSREKKERFSLILESASTNQTSMYLCASRSPNRNTEAFFGQGTRLTVV.

This clone turned up a few times. This chain joins TRBV9 and TRBJ1-2; 12 bases are a match to TRBD1. Germline-derived CDR1 and CDR2 are SGDLS and YYNGEE. The CDR3 runs to 15 residues. Unmatched junction bases numbered 6, after V lost 1 base and J lost 8 bases. This CDR3 is CASSVSGQGARGYTF. As DNA, the CDR3 is TGTGCCAGCAGCGTATCGGGACAGGGGGCTAGGGGCTACACCTTC.

The rearrangement joins TRBV3-1 (or the pseudogene TRBV3-2) to TRBJ1-6; D is undetermined. The CDR3 is 17 amino acids. Germline-derived CDR1 and CDR2 are LGHDT and YNNKEL (reference sequence). V lost 4 bases, J lost 9 bases, and 22 bases lay in between. The CDR3 coding sequence is TGTGCCAGCAGCCCAAGAACCGCGGGCTCCAAGGGTTCACCCCTCCACTTT. Its translation is CASSPRTAGSKGSPLHF.

This chain joins TRBV4-3 and TRBJ1-1; D gene uncertain. There are 13 residues in the CDR3. Germline assignment: CDR1 LGHNA and CDR2 YSLEER. Trimming stripped 0 bases from V and 1 base from J, with 3 bases between. The CDR3 loop reads CASSQDRNTEAFF. The CDR3 DNA is TGCGCCAGCAGCCAAGACAGGAACACTGAAGCTTTCTTT.

This clone was counted a single time. The chain recombines TRBV27 with TRBJ2-1; 7 positions agree with TRBD1. V lost 4 bases to trimming and J lost 6 bases; unmatched junction nucleotides: 3. This CDR3 is built from 13 residues. Germline CDR1 is MNHEY and CDR2 is SMNVEV (reference sequence). The CDR3 DNA sequence: TGTGCCAGCAGTTGGGGACAGCCCAATGAGCAGTTCTTC. This sequence encodes CASSWGQPNEQFF.

The sample holds a few counts of this clone. The chain employs TRBV19 and TRBJ1-4; D gene unclear. Trimming stripped 2 bases from V and 0 bases from J, with 10 bases between. The CDR3 covers 16 residues. The germline gives CDR1 LNHDA, CDR2 SQIVND (reference sequence). The CDR3 region has the DNA TGTGCCAGTAGTATACAGGCAAGAGCAACTAATGAAAAACTGTTTTTT. This sequence encodes CASSIQARATNEKLFF.

The rearrangement joins TRBV30 to TRBJ2-2, with 8 positions matching TRBD1. The CDR3 runs to 14 residues. The V gene end was trimmed by 7 bases and the J gene end by 1 base; junction bases not matched to a gene: 5. CDR1 is GTSNPN and CDR2 is SVGIG in the germline V gene (reference sequence). CDR3 residues: CASAGTGNTGELFF. The CDR3 DNA follows: TGTGCCTCGGCCGGGACAGGGAACACCGGGGAGCTGTTTTTT. Complete variable domain (other parts from reference TRBV30 and TRBJ2-2): SQTIHQWPATLVQPVGSPLSLECTVEGTSNPNLYWYRQAAGRGLQLLFYSVGIGQISSEVPQNLSASRPQDRQFILSSKKLLLSDSGFYLCASAGTGNTGELFFGEGSRLTVL.

The chain links TRBV5-4 to TRBJ2-3; TRBD2 is a possible D gene (5 bases). Germline CDR1 and CDR2: SGHNT and YYREEE (reference sequence). This CDR3 is built from 16 residues. Trimming pared 0 bases from V and 0 bases from J, leaving 11 bases between. This chain's CDR3 is CASSLGSGPSTDTQYF. The CDR3 DNA sequence: TGTGCCAGCAGCTTGGGGAGCGGACCTAGCACAGATACGCAGTATTTT.

CDR3 nucleotides: TGTGCCAGCGGACGCGGACTAGCGGGAGACGAGCAGTACTTC. Its protein is CASGRGLAGDEQYF. The chain recombines TRBV28 with TRBJ2-7, with 13 bases lining up with TRBD2. The germline gives CDR1 MDHEN, CDR2 SYDVKM. Trimming took 8 bases from V and 5 from J; bases not matched to a gene: 6. This CDR3 is built from 14 residues.

This clone was counted once. The J gene is TRBJ2-1, the V gene TRBV30, with 8 bases matching TRBD2. There are 13 residues in the CDR3. V dropped 3 bases and J dropped 12; count of bases not matched to a gene: 10. Germline V gene sequence: CDR1 GTSNPN, CDR2 SVGIG (reference sequence). For the CDR3, the DNA is TGTGCCTGGAGGGCGGGACTAGTTTATGGGCAGTTCTTC. This codes for CAWRAGLVYGQFF.

CDR3 DNA: TGTGCCAGCAGTAGACTAAGCGGGGGTGTCTCCTACAATGAGCAGTTCTTC. This translates into CASSRLSGGVSYNEQFF. The V and J genes are TRBV2 and TRBJ2-1; 8 bases line up with TRBD2. CDR3 length equals 17 residues. Germline V gene lookup returns CDR1 SNHLY and CDR2 FYNNEI. The trim removed 5 bases at V and 0 bases at J, leaving 9 bases unmatched.

This clone has a handful of counts. This chain connects TRBV6-5 to TRBJ2-7; tentatively, D is TRBD2 (7 bases). This CDR3 contains 15 residues. From germline, CDR1 is MNHEY and CDR2 SVGAGI. V dropped 6 bases and J dropped 2 bases, with 17 bases sitting between them. In nucleotides, the CDR3 is TGTGCCAGCAGCAAATCCCCGCGGGGGCCCTACGAGCAGTACTTC. This sequence encodes CASSKSPRGPYEQYF.

The CDR3 sequence: CACLRTGYFGSPLHF. The CDR3 DNA is TGTGCCTGTCTTCGGACAGGGTACTTCGGTTCACCCCTCCACTTT. The chain joins TRBV30 to TRBJ1-6; 8 bases fit TRBD1. The V segment lost 6 bases and the J segment 9 bases; nucleotides outside the gene matches: 13. The CDR3 sequence is 15 residues long. Germline-derived CDR1 and CDR2 are GTSNPN and SVGIG (reference sequence).

The V and J genes are TRBV5-1 and TRBJ2-3, with D unresolved. The V gene's germline CDR1 is SGHRS and CDR2 YFSETQ. The CDR3 consists of 14 residues. The ends were cut back, 5 bases at V and 1 base at J, with 11 bases in the middle. The CDR3 sequence: CASRFDQGTDTQYF. CDR3 DNA: TGCGCCAGCAGATTTGACCAGGGCACAGATACGCAGTATTTT. Full variable domain (rest looked up from reference TRBV5-1 and TRBJ2-3): KAGVTQTPRYLIKTRGQQVTLSCSPISGHRSVSWYQQTPGQGLQFLFEYFSETQRNKGNFPGRFSGRQFSNSRSEMNVSTLELGDSALYLCASRFDQGTDTQYFGPGTRLTVL.

This chain joins TRBV10-1 and TRBJ1-2; TRBD1 is a possible D gene (6 bases). The CDR3 has 17 residues. V dropped 4 bases and J dropped 4 bases, with 22 bases sitting between them. CDR1 is WNHNN, CDR2 SYGVQD, per germline (reference sequence). CDR3 nucleotide sequence: TGCGCCAGCAGTGGATGGCGTCGGACAGTAAGGACCTATGGCTACACCTTC. Its translation is CASSGWRRTVRTYGYTF.

The genes are TRBV5-1 and TRBJ2-7; 7 positions agree with TRBD1. The V gene's germline CDR1 is SGHRS and CDR2 YFSETQ. The J segment lost 3 bases and the V segment lost 5 bases, leaving 8 bases of the junction unmatched. This CDR3 is 14 amino acids long. CDR3 nucleotides: TGCGCCAGCAGTTCCGGGACAGTCAACTACGAGCAGTACTTC. Translated, it gives CASSSGTVNYEQYF.

This clone was detected only once. The rearrangement uses TRBV29-1 and TRBJ2-2; D is possibly TRBD2 (7 bases). Looked up from germline, CDR1 is SQVTM and CDR2 is ANQGSEA. Trimming removed 6 bases at V and 6 bases at J, with 17 bases between. The CDR3 is 14 amino acids. In DNA form, the CDR3 reads TGCAGCGTCGCCCCGGGGGCGGGGGCCGGGGAGCTGTTTTTT. The encoded protein is CSVAPGAGAGELFF.

The chain recombines TRBV5-1 with TRBJ2-1; tentative D call: TRBD1 (5 bases). V was pared by 0 bases and J by 10 bases, with 23 bases between. The germline CDR1 and CDR2 sequences are SGHRS and YFSETQ. The CDR3 length is 17 residues. The CDR3 here is CASSLDGWPPAKGEQFF. The CDR3 nucleotides are TGCGCCAGCAGCTTGGATGGGTGGCCCCCAGCCAAGGGGGAGCAGTTCTTC.

This chain joins TRBV12-5 and TRBJ2-7; 7 bases agree with TRBD1. Looked up from germline, CDR1 is LGHNT and CDR2 is FRNRAP. The CDR3 is made up of 17 amino acids. After removal of 0 bases from V and 6 bases from J, the junction contained 14 bases not matched to a gene. The CDR3 loop is CASGLVLRLPGTAEQYF. As DNA, the CDR3 is TGTGCTAGTGGTTTGGTACTTAGGCTCCCCGGGACAGCCGAGCAGTACTTC. The variable domain in full, with the rest retrieved from reference TRBV12-5 and TRBJ2-7, is DARVTQTPRHKVTEMGQEVTMRCQPILGHNTVFWYRQTMMQGLELLAYFRNRAPLDDSGMPKDRFSAEMPDATLATLKIQPSEPRDSAVYFCASGLVLRLPGTAEQYFGPGTRLTVT.

V usage is TRBV19 and J usage is TRBJ1-2; 7 bases agree with TRBD1. From germline, CDR1 is LNHDA and CDR2 SQIVND (reference sequence). The CDR3 runs to 13 residues. The V segment lost 5 bases and the J segment 5 bases; nucleotides outside the gene matches: 5. Here the CDR3 reads CASSLGQSYGYTF. CDR3 in DNA: TGTGCCAGTAGTTTGGGACAGAGTTATGGCTACACCTTC.

The V call is TRBV6-5, the J call TRBJ1-1; maybe TRBD1 (5 bases). Per the germline V gene, CDR1 is MNHEY and CDR2 is SVGAGI. This CDR3 has 16 amino acids. Trimming removed 1 base at V and 1 base at J, with 13 bases between. The CDR3 reads CASSYYETDSNTEAFF. The DNA of the CDR3 is TGTGCCAGCAGTTACTATGAGACAGATTCGAACACTGAAGCTTTCTTT.